The source of this T cell receptor beta chain is a study of cytomegalovirus exposure and HLA in healthy donors. At the level of the study: Prior work identified some 120 million unique TCR beta sequences in 150 million to 200 million T cells.

CDR3 length: 16 residues. Germline V gives CDR1 SNHLY, CDR2 FYNNEI. Trimming pared 0 bases from V and 0 bases from J, leaving 10 bases between. A multiplex PCR was run with 60 Vbeta primers and 13 Jbeta primers. Per the original data handling: Unique TCR beta chains totaled some 80 million in a later count, with around 12 million of them shared. Method: immunoSEQ multiplex PCR; TCRdb's copy keeps in-frame clones and lacks some. That table is the source of V, J and clone size, and D and trimming were worked out from the DNA. The sample carries about 140,000 clones, approximately 80% recorded once. Study results and limitations: When the data were analyzed later, several of the most significant clusters appeared to be linked to common viral pathogens.

Turning to this clone: The target antigen is unknown.

Specimen: PBMCs. The rearrangement links TRBV2 to TRBJ2-3; D unclear. The receptor comes from a man aged 45 to 65 in good health and CMV-seronegative. For the CDR3, the DNA is TGTGCCAGCAGTGAAGCCGGAGCTTTTAGCACAGATACGCAGTATTTT. Translated: CASSEAGAFSTDTQYF.